The 27 T cell receptor beta chains below all came from one sample that was sequenced in a study of shared clonotypes between healthy human individuals (dated by TCRdb to 2020 to 2022). Receptor libraries were prepared by the immunoSEQ multiplex PCR assay. Not all clones reach the TCRdb copy of this immuneACCESS table, which keeps in-frame sequences only. Checked studies attribute under half of the gap to unresolved V genes and leave the rest unexplained. A total of some 2,400,000 clones appear in this sample, approximately 94% of them only once. The biggest ten clones account for approximately 0.13% of the sample. The sequenced sample consisted of naive CD4+ T cells sorted from blood. The cell subset or site label, read with the paper, signifies: CD45RA+ positively selected. These receptors came from a man between 18 and 35 years old in good health.

The chain links TRBV7-2 to TRBJ2-3, with 7 bases fitting TRBD2. Germline assignment: CDR1 SGHTA and CDR2 FQGNSA. Germline trimming cut 2 bases from V and 1 base from J; bases unmatched to any gene: 3. The CDR3 is 15 residues long. The CDR3 DNA reads TGTGCCAGCAGCTTACAAACTAGCGGCACAGATACGCAGTATTTT. Encoded protein: CASSLQTSGTDTQYF.

Concerning this clone: Other DNA sequences from this sample encode an identical CDR3 as well. The J gene is TRBJ2-7, the V gene TRBV7-2; no clear D gene. CDR3 length equals 11 residues. Trimming removed 1 base at V and 5 bases at J, with 3 bases between. Per the germline V gene, CDR1 is SGHTA and CDR2 is FQGNSA. CDR3 sequence reads: CASSLGNEQYF. CDR3 coding DNA: TGTGCCAGCAGCTTAGGTAACGAGCAGTACTTC. Full variable domain (rest looked up from reference TRBV7-2 and TRBJ2-7): GAGVSQSPSNKVTEKGKDVELRCDPISGHTALYWYRQSLGQGLEFLIYFQGNSAPDKSGLPSDRFSAERTGGSVSTLTIQRTQQEDSAVYLCASSLGNEQYFGPGTRLTVT.

The V gene is TRBV25-1, the J gene TRBJ2-3, with D hard to call. The CDR3 totals 16 residues. Trimming left V 0 bases short and J 3 bases short, with 13 bases between. Germline CDR1 is MGHDK and CDR2 is SYGVNS. The CDR3 region has the DNA TGTGCCAGCAGTGAATACGGCGCCCCCCAAACAGATACGCAGTATTTT. It is translated as CASSEYGAPQTDTQYF.

The J gene is TRBJ2-7, the V gene TRBV7-8; a possible D gene is TRBD1 (5 bases). Trimming took 4 bases from V and 0 from J, leaving 10 bases between them. Germline-derived CDR1 and CDR2 are SGHVS and FQNEAQ. This CDR3 has 14 amino acids. The CDR3 region has the DNA TGTGCCAGCAGCTCTCGGACAAGCTCCTACGAGCAGTACTTC. This codes for CASSSRTSSYEQYF.

This clone was picked up a small number of times. This rearrangement joins TRBV7-3 to TRBJ2-1; 15 bases agree with TRBD2. Per germline, CDR1 SGHTA and CDR2 FQGTGA. The CDR3 consists of 15 residues. The trim removed 5 bases at V and 8 bases at J, leaving 4 bases unmatched. DNA for the CDR3: TGTGCCAGCAGCACGGGACTAGCGGGGGGCGATGAGCAGTTCTTC. Its translation: CASSTGLAGGDEQFF. The full variable domain, in which reference TRBV7-3 and TRBJ2-1 provide the parts outside the CDR3, is GAGVSQTPSNKVTEKGKYVELRCDPISGHTALYWYRQSLGQGPEFLIYFQGTGAADDSGLPNDRFFAVRPEGSVSTLKIQRTERGDSAVYLCASSTGLAGGDEQFFGPGTRLTVL.

V and J are TRBV4-2 and TRBJ1-1; a weak D match, TRBD1 (6 bases). This CDR3 has 16 amino acids. Trimming stripped 4 bases from V and 3 bases from J, with 18 bases between. Germline values: CDR1 LGHNA, CDR2 YNFKEQ. CDR3: CASSPTIKGVDTEAFF. The CDR3 region has the DNA TGTGCCAGCAGCCCTACGATTAAGGGGGTTGACACTGAAGCTTTCTTT.

As for this clone: Other DNA sequences from this sample encode an identical CDR3 as well. This chain joins TRBV5-1 and TRBJ2-1, with D tentatively TRBD1 (5 bases). Germline CDR1 is SGHRS and CDR2 is YFSETQ. CDR3 length: 14 amino acids. The V and J ends lost 0 bases and 8 bases respectively, with 12 bases between them. CDR3 residues: CASSLAGQGYEQFF. The CDR3 DNA reads TGCGCCAGCAGCTTGGCCGGGCAGGGCTATGAGCAGTTCTTC.

The V and J genes are TRBV7-3 and TRBJ2-2; 7 bases agree with TRBD2. Germline V lookup: CDR1 SGHTA, CDR2 FQGTGA. V gave up 1 base and J gave up 5 bases; unmatched junction bases: 10. The CDR3 is 17 residues long. The CDR3 DNA reads TGTGCCAGCAGCTTAAATCGGGCCTCCGGGGGGACCGGGGAGCTGTTTTTT. As protein: CASSLNRASGGTGELFF.

The chain uses TRBV9 and TRBJ1-1, with a weak D call TRBD1 (5 bases). With 6 bases removed from V and 6 bases from J, the gap between germline ends came to 15 bases. Looked up from germline, CDR1 is SGDLS and CDR2 is YYNGEE. The CDR3 extends over 13 amino acids. The CDR3 region is CASTRQPGAEAFF. DNA for the CDR3: TGTGCCAGCACGAGACAGCCCGGAGCTGAAGCTTTCTTT.

V is TRBV29-1 and J is TRBJ1-1; 9 positions match TRBD1. Per the germline V gene, CDR1 is SQVTM and CDR2 is ANQGSEA. This CDR3 region has 14 residues. With 7 bases clipped from V and 0 bases from J, the junction kept 6 bases outside the gene matches. The DNA of the CDR3 is TGCAGCGCGAGGGGGACAGGGATGAACACTGAAGCTTTCTTT. This gives the protein CSARGTGMNTEAFF.

The chain recombines TRBV10-2 with TRBJ2-1; tentative D call: TRBD2 (5 bases). Germline V gene lookup returns CDR1 WSHSY and CDR2 SAAADI. The CDR3 is made up of 16 amino acids. V lost 6 bases, J lost 0 bases, and 15 bases lay in between. The chain's CDR3 is CASRGRAESSYNEQFF. The CDR3 DNA is TGCGCCAGCAGGGGTCGAGCGGAGAGCTCCTACAATGAGCAGTTCTTC.

This chain joins TRBV9 and TRBJ2-2, with no clear D. Per the germline V gene, CDR1 is SGDLS and CDR2 is YYNGEE. With 4 bases removed from V and 4 bases from J, the gap between germline ends came to 5 bases. The CDR3 extends over 12 amino acids. CDR3 bases: TGTGCCAGCAGCCTTACCACCGGGGAGCTGTTTTTT. Translated: CASSLTTGELFF.

The chain has TRBV5-1 and TRBJ1-2, with a weak D call TRBD1 (6 bases). Germline CDR1 reads SGHRS; CDR2 reads YFSETQ. V shed 4 bases and J shed 2 bases, with 18 bases lying between them. CDR3 length: 16 amino acids. The CDR3 region has the DNA TGCGCCAGCAGCCCCTTCCCTAGGGGGGTGAACTATGGCTACACCTTC. Its protein product is CASSPFPRGVNYGYTF. Based on the CDR3 plus reference TRBV5-1 and TRBJ1-2, the full variable domain is KAGVTQTPRYLIKTRGQQVTLSCSPISGHRSVSWYQQTPGQGLQFLFEYFSETQRNKGNFPGRFSGRQFSNSRSEMNVSTLELGDSALYLCASSPFPRGVNYGYTFGSGTRLTVV.

The chain uses TRBV29-1 and TRBJ2-7; D is tentatively TRBD1 or TRBD2 (5 bases each). Trimming removed 6 bases from V and 1 base from J, with 13 bases in between. The germline V gene encodes CDR1 SQVTM and CDR2 ANQGSEA. This CDR3 has 13 residues. CDR3 nucleotide sequence: TGCAGCGTGGACGGGTGGGGGTCCTACGAGCAGTACTTC. It yields the protein CSVDGWGSYEQYF.

The V and J genes are TRBV2 and TRBJ1-4; 8 bases align to TRBD1. The CDR3 sequence is 15 residues long. Germline V gene lookup returns CDR1 SNHLY and CDR2 FYNNEI. With 6 bases clipped from V and 0 bases from J, the junction kept 3 bases outside the gene matches. CDR3 nucleotides: TGTGCCAGCAGAACGGACAGGGCAACTAATGAAAAACTGTTTTTT. Its translation: CASRTDRATNEKLFF. The full variable domain, its missing parts supplied by reference TRBV2 and TRBJ1-4, is EPEVTQTPSHQVTQMGQEVILRCVPISNHLYFYWYRQILGQKVEFLVSFYNNEISEKSEIFDDQFSVERPDGSNFTLKIRSTKLEDSAMYFCASRTDRATNEKLFFGSGTQLSVL.

CDR3 in DNA: TGTGCCAGCATTATCTCTAGCGGGAGCTATGAGCAGTTCTTC. It encodes CASIISSGSYEQFF. The J gene is TRBJ2-1, the V gene TRBV6-6, with 10 bases lining up with TRBD2. CDR1 MNHNY and CDR2 SVGAGI come from the germline V gene (reference sequence). Germline trimming cut 7 bases from V and 8 bases from J; bases unmatched to any gene: 8. The CDR3 is 14 residues long.

The chain employs TRBV12-5 and TRBJ2-7, with TRBD1 matching over 8 bases. Trimming cost V 5 bases and J 1 base; bases outside gene matches: 4. The germline V gene has CDR1 LGHNT and CDR2 FRNRAP. The CDR3 length is 14 residues. CDR3 DNA sequence: TGTGCTAGTGGTAAGGGACAGGCTTCCTACGAGCAGTACTTC. Translation gives CASGKGQASYEQYF.

The chain is built from TRBV4-3 and TRBJ2-7; D gene uncertain. Germline V gene lookup returns CDR1 LGHNA and CDR2 YSLEER. This CDR3 has 14 amino acids. V lost 4 bases and J 3 bases, leaving 13 bases between the germline ends. CDR3 nucleotide sequence: TGCGCCAGCAGCCGCCAGGCTTGGGACTACGAGCAGTACTTC. It encodes CASSRQAWDYEQYF.

This chain connects TRBV11-2 to TRBJ1-1; TRBD1 is a possible D gene (6 bases). The germline V gene encodes CDR1 SGHAT and CDR2 FQNNGV. The CDR3 extends over 13 amino acids. Trimming removed 8 bases at V and 1 base at J, with 11 bases between. The CDR3 coding sequence is TGTGCCAGCCGAAGGGGGGCGAACACTGAAGCTTTCTTT. Translation gives CASRRGANTEAFF.

This clone was counted once. This sequence joins TRBV6-4 and TRBJ1-6; tentatively, D is TRBD1 (5 bases). Trimming took off 3 bases at V and 7 bases at J, with 10 bases between the two ends. The CDR3 runs 14 residues. Germline CDR1 reads MRHNA; CDR2 reads SNTAGT. DNA for the CDR3: TGTGCCAGCAGTGAGGGGGTCGCGAATTCACCCCTCCACTTT. This encodes CASSEGVANSPLHF.

This sequence joins TRBV2 and TRBJ2-3; perhaps TRBD1 as D (6 bases). Trimming pared 10 bases from V and 2 bases from J, leaving 25 bases between. This CDR3 has 17 residues. Germline V gene sequence: CDR1 SNHLY, CDR2 FYNNEI. The DNA for the CDR3 is TGTGCCACCCGGCAGCAGGGGATAATGTCCCACACAGATACGCAGTATTTT. It is translated as CATRQQGIMSHTDTQYF.

V gene TRBV7-9 combines with J gene TRBJ1-1; D remains unclear. The CDR3 is made up of 14 amino acids. The V and J ends lost 2 bases and 1 base respectively, with 8 bases between them. CDR1 SEHNR and CDR2 FQNEAQ come from the germline V gene (reference sequence). The CDR3 loop reads CASSLPVKNTEAFF. The CDR3 DNA is TGTGCCAGCAGCTTACCCGTCAAGAACACTGAAGCTTTCTTT. Full variable domain (missing parts from reference TRBV7-9 and TRBJ1-1): DTGVSQNPRHKITKRGQNVTFRCDPISEHNRLYWYRQTLGQGPEFLTYFQNEAQLEKSRLLSDRFSAERPKGSFSTLEIQRTEQGDSAMYLCASSLPVKNTEAFFGQGTRLTVV.

This rearrangement joins TRBV4-1 to TRBJ1-1; D not certain. The CDR3 runs to 14 residues. V dropped 8 bases and J dropped 0 bases, with 13 bases sitting between them. The germline V gene has CDR1 MGHRA and CDR2 YSYEKL. As DNA, the CDR3 is TGCGCCAGCTCAGAGGCGTGGGTGAACACTGAAGCTTTCTTT. Translated, it gives CASSEAWVNTEAFF.

The rearrangement links TRBV5-1 to TRBJ1-3; 7 bases are a match to TRBD1. J gave up 0 bases and V 2 bases, and 8 bases lay outside the gene matches. The germline V gene has CDR1 SGHRS and CDR2 YFSETQ. The CDR3 contains 17 residues. The DNA for the CDR3 is TGCGCCAGCAGCTTTACTGACTCAGGGGGCTCTGGAAACACCATATATTTT. Translating it yields CASSFTDSGGSGNTIYF.

The gene calls are TRBV9 and TRBJ2-5, with a possible D match to TRBD2 (6 bases). Trimming shortened V by 4 bases and J by 1 base, and 14 bases separated the two germline ends. The CDR3 is 15 residues long. CDR1 and CDR2 (germline): SGDLS, YYNGEE. CDR3 DNA: TGTGCCAGCAGCCCTAGTGGGGGACTCCAAGAGACCCAGTACTTC. Amino acid sequence: CASSPSGGLQETQYF.

The chain carries TRBV5-1 and TRBJ2-5, with D perhaps assigned TRBD1 or TRBD2 (5 bases each). The CDR3 sequence is 15 residues long. Germline lookup yields CDR1 SGHRS and CDR2 YFSETQ. V was pared by 1 base and J by 1 base, with 11 bases between. The CDR3 spells CASSLWGRGQETQYF. The CDR3 DNA is TGCGCCAGCAGCTTGTGGGGACGGGGCCAAGAGACCCAGTACTTC.

This clone has only one observation. The genes are TRBV30 and TRBJ1-3; D is uncertain. CDR3 length: 13 residues. Germline V gives CDR1 GTSNPN, CDR2 SVGIG (reference sequence). V lost 4 bases, J lost 4 bases, and 11 bases lay in between. The CDR3 DNA reads as TGTGCCTGGACCGTAGGGAGGGGAAACACCATATATTTT. The encoded protein is CAWTVGRGNTIYF.